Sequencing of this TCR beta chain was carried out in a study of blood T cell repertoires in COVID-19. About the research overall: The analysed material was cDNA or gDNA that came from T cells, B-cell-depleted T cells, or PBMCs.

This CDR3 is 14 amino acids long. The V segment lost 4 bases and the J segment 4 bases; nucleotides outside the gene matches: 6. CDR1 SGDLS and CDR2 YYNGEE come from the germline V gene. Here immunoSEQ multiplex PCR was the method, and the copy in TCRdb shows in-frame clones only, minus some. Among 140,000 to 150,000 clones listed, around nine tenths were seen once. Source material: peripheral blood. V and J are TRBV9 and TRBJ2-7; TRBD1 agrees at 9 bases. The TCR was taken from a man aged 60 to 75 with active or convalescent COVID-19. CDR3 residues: CASSLGQGAYEQYF. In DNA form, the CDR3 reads TGTGCCAGCAGCTTGGGACAGGGTGCGTACGAGCAGTACTTC.